This T cell receptor beta chain was observed in a study of T cell repertoires in cytomegalovirus infection. TCRdb reprocessed the reads with MiXCR, giving one entry per CDR3 protein. This table has under 120,000 distinct CDR3 sequences, over 40% appearing once. This clonotype was seen a few times. As yet, its antigen is unknown. V gave up 4 bases and J gave up 1 base, with 7 bases separating them. The CDR3 has 13 residues. This clonotype originated in a human donor in good health (CMV status not recorded). Some clones in this sample may be carry-over from other donors' samples. Specimen: CD8+ T cells from cultured PBMCs, collected from culture after CMV antigen stimulation. This sequence joins TRBV12-3 or TRBV12-4 and TRBJ1-2; D is ambiguous. The CDR3 loop is CASSSPVNYGYTF. The CDR3 DNA sequence: TGTGCCAGCAGTTCTCCGGTTAACTATGGCTACACCTTC.